A single TCR beta chain is shown here with its context. The source of the sample is a study of cytomegalovirus exposure and HLA in healthy donors. Vbeta (60) and Jbeta (13) primers were used in the PCR. Data came from immunoSEQ multiplex PCR; TCRdb stores just in-frame clones and leaves some out. The repertoire has around 200,000 clones, 86% of them found once; the top ten carry roughly 0.33%. Sequencing was carried out using PBMCs. This sequence was found in a woman aged 25 to 45 in good health and CMV-seronegative.

CDR3 loop: CASSPGTSDYNEQFF. The CDR3 DNA is TGTGCCAGCAGCCCCGGGACTAGCGATTACAATGAGCAGTTCTTC. V is TRBV7-9 and J is TRBJ2-1; 10 bases align to TRBD2. This CDR3 region has 15 residues. Per germline, CDR1 SEHNR and CDR2 FQNEAQ (reference sequence). J was trimmed by 4 bases and V by 5 bases; bases with no gene match: 5.